This T cell receptor beta chain was identified in a study of shared clonotypes between healthy human individuals (TCRdb year 2020). Regarding the complete study: The cohort included three men and a couple of women between 18 and 49 years of age. For each donor, CD4 naive and CD4 memory were each given three plates, CD8 naive was given two plates, and CD8 memory was given one plate. To estimate repertoire size and how much clonotype sharing occurs between individuals, the study deeply sequenced the blood TCR repertoires of 5 or 6 healthy adults. Different laboratories and diverse techniques were used to prepare libraries and sequence TCR repertoires, to increase sequencing depth and limit assay-specific biases. Between about 0.8 and 9 billion PBMCs per donor were obtained by leukapheresis. Overall results and qualifications from the work: Based on pairwise subsampling, the degree of clonotype sharing among donors was expected to be affected by sequencing depth. Even with the large sequencing depth, rarefaction of the sorted-subset datasets indicated that sequencing was incomplete. Sampling was restricted to blood, and TCR repertoires in tissue are likely to differ from TCR repertoires in blood. Naive subsets generally had larger estimated clonotype richness than memory subsets. Because the study included a small number of donors, the genetic and exposure-history diversity represented was limited. Compared with non-shared clonotypes, the clonotypes found in all four sorted-subset donors had higher generation probabilities. When a handful of donors were compared, the shared fraction of clonotypes was about 5.2% for naive CD4, around 4% for naive CD8, roughly 2.3% for memory CD4, and less than 0.5% for memory CD8.

Donors were healthy HIV-negative adults with no recently reported acute infections or vaccinations. All donors were Caucasian adults living in Nashville, Tennessee, USA. CD4+ T cells were enriched by magnetic negative selection, after which naive cells were positively selected on CD45RA and the negative fraction was taken as the memory subset. Blood was obtained by leukapheresis, after which PBMCs were separated by Ficoll-Histopaque density gradient centrifugation and cryopreserved in liquid nitrogen vapor phase. Analytical flow cytometry was used to check the purity and quantity of each magnetically sorted T cell population. Genomic DNA was isolated from every sorted fraction and measured by UV absorbance on a Nanodrop 2000c. The sample holds one count of this clone. Its target antigen remains unknown. No base qualities exist here, and no much larger clone lies one base off it. TCR CDR3 regions were amplified from genomic DNA by multiplex PCR using the deep immunoSEQ assay. Extracted genomic DNA from each cell subset was spread evenly across all wells of several immunoSEQ 96-well plates, with each plate serving as a replicate. For sorted subsets, each replicate PCR was loaded with roughly 190 ng genomic DNA, equivalent to 25,000 to 30,000 T cell genomes. The purified libraries were quantified using a Qubit 3.0 fluorometer, sized with a Bioanalyzer 2100, and then quantified again using the KAPA Library Quantification kit. Every immunoSEQ 96-well plate was sequenced on a dedicated single-read 150-cycle Illumina NextSeq 550 flow cell. Per the original workflow: Because only junctional sequences without quality scores were contained in the immunoSEQ output, filtering matching that applied to full-length reads could not be performed. To assign V/J genes and CDR3, sequences were annotated against IMGT germline references using PyIR, a Python wrapper for IgBLAST v1.9. Reads with weak V/J assignments (E-value above 1e-6), missing CDR3, stop codons, out-of-frame junctions, or ambiguous translated residues were removed. V3J clonotypes were defined as sequences sharing an identical inferred V gene, J gene, and CDR3 amino acid sequence. The percentage overlap between two repertoires was calculated by dividing the number of shared unique clonotypes by the size of the smaller repertoire. Richness of each repertoire was evaluated using RTK rarefaction, the Chao1 estimator, and Recon v2.1 estimates of unobserved clonotypes. Generation probabilities were computed with OLGA for all TCRbeta clonotypes obtained by the gDNA method from four donors. TCRdb re-hosts the immuneACCESS table, in-frame sequences only. Its copies lack some clones; in the studies checked, an unresolved V gene accounts for under half of them, and the cause for the rest is not known. The V and J calls and clone size are taken from that table; D and trimming were inferred from the DNA. The sample table shows around 350,000 clones, and less than 75% are seen once. Of the sample, 10% falls within the top ten clones.

From the cysteine through the phenylalanine, the CDR3 covers 12 amino acids. The sequence is cut down to CDR3 DNA, 36 bases in frame from base 1. CDR1 and CDR2, looked up from the germline V gene, are SNHLY and FYNNEI. Trimming takes 10 bases off V and 7 bases off J; junction bases not matched to a gene: 5. The chain uses TRBV2 and TRBJ2-7; TRBD2 lines up with 12 middle nucleotides. The sequenced sample consisted of memory CD4+ T cells sorted from blood. Per the publication, the cell subset or site label means: CD45RA-negative fraction. This TCR was recovered from a man aged 25 to 45 in good health. The nucleotide sequence is given as TGTGCCACCGATGGGACTAGCGGGGAGCAGTACTTC. Its translation is CATDGTSGEQYF. The CDR3 plus the reference TRBV2 and TRBJ2-7 genes for the other parts give the full variable domain: EPEVTQTPSHQVTQMGQEVILRCVPISNHLYFYWYRQILGQKVEFLVSFYNNEISEKSEIFDDQFSVERPDGSNFTLKIRSTKLEDSAMYFCATDGTSGEQYFGPGTRLTVT.